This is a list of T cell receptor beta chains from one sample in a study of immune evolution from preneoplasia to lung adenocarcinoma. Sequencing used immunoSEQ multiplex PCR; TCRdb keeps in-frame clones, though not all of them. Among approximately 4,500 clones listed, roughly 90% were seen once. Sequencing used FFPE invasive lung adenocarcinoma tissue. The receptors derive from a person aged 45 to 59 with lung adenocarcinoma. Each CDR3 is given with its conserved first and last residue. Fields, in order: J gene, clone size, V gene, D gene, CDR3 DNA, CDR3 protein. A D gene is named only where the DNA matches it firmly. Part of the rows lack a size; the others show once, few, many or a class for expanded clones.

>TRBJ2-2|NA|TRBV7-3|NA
TGTGCCAGCAGCTTAAGTCTAGCAGGAGGGGAGCTGTTTTTT
CASSLSLAGGELFF
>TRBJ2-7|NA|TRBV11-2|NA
TGTGCCAGCAGCCCTATCGACAGGTCTTCGGTTTACGAGCAGTACTTC
CASSPIDRSSVYEQYF
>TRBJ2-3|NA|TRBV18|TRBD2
TGTGCCAGCTCACCACCGGGACTAGCGGCCACAGATACGCAGTATTTT
CASSPPGLAATDTQYF
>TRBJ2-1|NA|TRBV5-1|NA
TGCGCCAGCAGCTTGGCCACTAGCCTCGGCAATGAGCAGTTCTTC
CASSLATSLGNEQFF
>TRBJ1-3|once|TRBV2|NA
TGTGCCAGCTCGTTTGCCCCATACACCATATATTTT
CASSFAPYTIYF
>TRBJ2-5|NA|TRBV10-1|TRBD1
TGCGCCAGCAGACCCGGACAGGAGGTAGGTGTGGAGACCCAGTACTTC
CASRPGQEVGVETQYF
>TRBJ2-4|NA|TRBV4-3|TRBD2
TGCGCCAGCAGCCAAGAGGGGGGACTACTTCAGTACTTC
CASSQEGGLLQYF
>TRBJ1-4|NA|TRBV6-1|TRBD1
TGTGCCAGCAGCTCCGGGACAGGGTCGTTTGAAAAACTGTTTTTT
CASSSGTGSFEKLFF
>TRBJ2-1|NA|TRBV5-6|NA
TGTGCCAGCAGTTTGGTCCTAGCGAGGGAGCAGTTCTTC
CASSLVLAREQFF
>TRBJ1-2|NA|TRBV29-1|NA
TGCAGCGTCGGGACAATAGGAGGCTATGGCTACACCTTC
CSVGTIGGYGYTF
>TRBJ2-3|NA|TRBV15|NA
TGTGCCACCAGCAGCAACACAGATACGCAGTATTTT
CATSSNTDTQYF
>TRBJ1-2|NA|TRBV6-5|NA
TGTGCCAGCTGGCGAATCCGACGGGGCTACACCTTC
CASWRIRRGYTF
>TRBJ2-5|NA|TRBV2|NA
TGTGCCAGCAGTGATTTAGCCCCGGAGGTGACCCAGTACTTC
CASSDLAPEVTQYF
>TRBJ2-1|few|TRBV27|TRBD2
TGTGCCAGCAGTTTGGGGCTAGCGGACAATGAGCAGTTCTTC
CASSLGLADNEQFF
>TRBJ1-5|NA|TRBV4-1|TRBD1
TGCGCCAGCACCATGGGAGGGGGCAAGGGTCAGCCCCAGCATTTT
CASTMGGGKGQPQHF
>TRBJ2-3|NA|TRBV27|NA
TGTGCCAGCAGTTTGGATGTCGGTACGCAGTATTTT
CASSLDVGTQYF
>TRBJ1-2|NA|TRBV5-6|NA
TGTGCCAGCAGCATATGGGGGTATGGCTACACCTTC
CASSIWGYGYTF
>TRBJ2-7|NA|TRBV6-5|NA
TGTGCCAGCAGCCCCGGGACCAAAGAGCAGTACTTC
CASSPGTKEQYF
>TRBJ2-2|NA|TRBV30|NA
TGTGCCTCTAGGGCCGGCAGGGCGATATACACCGGGGAGCTGTTTTTT
CASRAGRAIYTGELFF
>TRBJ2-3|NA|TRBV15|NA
TGTGCCACCAGCAGAGACACTAGGACAGATACGCAGTATTTT
CATSRDTRTDTQYF
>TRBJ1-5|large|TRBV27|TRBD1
TGTGCCAGCAGCCAGACAGGGTTTAATCAGCCCCAGCATTTT
CASSQTGFNQPQHF
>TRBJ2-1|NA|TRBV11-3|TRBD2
TGTGCCAGCAGCCTGGGACTAGCGGGCGCCAATGAGCAGTTCTTC
CASSLGLAGANEQFF
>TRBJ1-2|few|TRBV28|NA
TGTGCCAGCAGTCCCGGGGGAGTGGGCTACACCTTC
CASSPGGVGYTF
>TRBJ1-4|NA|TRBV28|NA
TGTGCCAGCAGAGGAGCGGTGGGGGAAAAACTGTTTTTT
CASRGAVGEKLFF
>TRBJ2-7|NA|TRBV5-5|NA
TGTGCCAGCAGCCAGAGATCAGGGCCCTCCTACGAGCAGTACTTC
CASSQRSGPSYEQYF
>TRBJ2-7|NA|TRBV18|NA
TGTGCCAGCTCACCGTTCTCCTACGAGCAGTACTTC
CASSPFSYEQYF
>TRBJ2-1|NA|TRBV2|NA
TGTGCCAGCTCAGGGGAGGCCTACAATGAGCAGTTCTTC
CASSGEAYNEQFF
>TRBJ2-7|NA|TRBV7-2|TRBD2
TGTGCCAGCAGCCCCCGAGCGGGAGCCTACGAGCAGTACTTC
CASSPRAGAYEQYF
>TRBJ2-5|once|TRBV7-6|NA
TGTGCCAGCAGCTTAGATGGTGGAGGGGGGGAGACCCAGTACTTC
CASSLDGGGGETQYF
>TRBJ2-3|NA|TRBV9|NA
TGTGCCAGCAGCGTAGTGGCCGAGAGCACAGATACGCAGTATTTT
CASSVVAESTDTQYF
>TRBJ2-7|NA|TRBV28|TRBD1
TGTGCCAGCAGTCAGACGGGGACAGTCATCGAGCAGTACTTC
CASSQTGTVIEQYF
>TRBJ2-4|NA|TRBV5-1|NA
TGCGCCAGCAGCCCGGGGGACAATTCACTAGCCAAAAACATTCAGTACTTC
CASSPGDNSLAKNIQYF
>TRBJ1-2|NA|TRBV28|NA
TGTGCCAGCGAACAAATAGACAGGCCCTTTGGGGGTGGCTACACCTTC
CASEQIDRPFGGGYTF
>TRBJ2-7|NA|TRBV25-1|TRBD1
TGTGCCAGCATAGGACAGGGAGGCTACGAGCAGTACTTC
CASIGQGGYEQYF
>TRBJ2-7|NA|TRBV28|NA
TGTGCCAGCAGTTTATTCGGTACCCCTCCCTTTGCCTACGAGCAGTACTTC
CASSLFGTPPFAYEQYF
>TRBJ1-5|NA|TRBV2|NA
TGTGCCAGCAGTCGCATTTCGGGCAATCAGCCCCAGCATTTT
CASSRISGNQPQHF
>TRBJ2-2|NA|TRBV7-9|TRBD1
TGTGCCAGCAGCACCAGACAGGGGGCGAACACCGGGGAGCTGTTTTTT
CASSTRQGANTGELFF
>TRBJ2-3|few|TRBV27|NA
TGTGCCAGCAGTTTGATGGGGTCTAAGTACACAGATACGCAGTATTTT
CASSLMGSKYTDTQYF
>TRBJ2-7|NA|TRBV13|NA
TGTGCCAGCAGCTTAACCACAAGTCGACAGGGAGGAGACGAGCAGTACTTC
CASSLTTSRQGGDEQYF